What follows are 5 T cell receptor beta chains derived from one specimen sequenced in a study of shared clonotypes between healthy human individuals (TCRdb year 2020). Library generation was performed with the immunoSEQ multiplex PCR assay. TCRdb mirrors the immuneACCESS table, restricted to in-frame sequences. Some clones are absent from its copies; in checked studies, under half trace to an unresolved V gene, and the reason for the others is unknown. Recorded for this sample are 1 million to 1.3 million clones; more than 75% of them occurred a single time. More than 0.55% of the sample comes from the top ten. Sequencing used memory CD4+ T cells from PBMCs. The cell subset or site label on this specimen signifies: CD45RA-negative fraction. These receptors originate from a man between 18 and 35 years old in good health. Some clones in this sample may be carry-over from other donors' samples.

This chain links TRBV4-1 with TRBJ2-7; TRBD1 agrees at 7 bases. Germline V gene data show CDR1 as MGHRA and CDR2 as YSYEKL. The CDR3 loop spans 16 amino acids. Unmatched junction bases numbered 10, after V lost 2 bases and J lost 3 bases. CDR3 residues: CASSQHDRDRVYEQYF. In DNA, the CDR3 is TGCGCCAGCAGCCAACACGACAGGGATCGGGTCTACGAGCAGTACTTC.

V usage is TRBV2 and J usage is TRBJ1-1; 8 bases line up with TRBD1. The V segment lost 7 bases and the J segment 8 bases; nucleotides outside the gene matches: 9. The CDR3 runs 13 residues. Germline CDR1 is SNHLY and CDR2 is FYNNEI. CDR3 sequence reads: CASNQGQAFEAFF. CDR3 nucleotides: TGTGCCAGCAATCAGGGACAGGCGTTCGAAGCTTTCTTT.

The J gene is TRBJ2-5, the V gene TRBV5-1; D is unresolved. The V end was cut by 2 bases, the J end by 0 bases, with 8 bases between. The germline gives CDR1 SGHRS, CDR2 YFSETQ. There are 14 residues in the CDR3. The CDR3 DNA sequence: TGCGCCAGCAGCTTTACACCTGACCAAGAGACCCAGTACTTC. Its translation: CASSFTPDQETQYF.

The chain carries TRBV7-2 and TRBJ2-1, with D unclear. V lost 1 base and J lost 2, with 9 bases in between. CDR1 and CDR2 (germline): SGHTA, FQGNSA. The CDR3 has 15 residues. The CDR3 DNA is TGTGCCAGCAGCTTAGGGGCCAGCGCCTACAATGAGCAGTTCTTC. Its translation is CASSLGASAYNEQFF.

The CDR3 sequence: CASRSGQNSNQPQHF. The DNA of the CDR3 is TGTGCCAGCAGATCGGGACAGAATAGCAATCAGCCCCAGCATTTT. The chain is built from TRBV7-2 and TRBJ1-5; 7 bases agree with TRBD1. The CDR3 length is 15 residues. The V gene end was trimmed by 6 bases and the J gene end by 0 bases; junction bases not matched to a gene: 5. Germline CDR1 is SGHTA and CDR2 is FQGNSA.